The 21 T cell receptor beta chains listed next were all sequenced from one sample in a study of blood T cell repertoires in COVID-19 (dated by TCRdb to 2018 to 2021). Libraries were constructed by the immunoSEQ multiplex PCR assay. This is the immuneACCESS table as TCRdb keeps it, with only in-frame sequences that have V and J called. A part of the clones is gone; compared with another copy, unresolved V genes explain less than half, and the rest is unexplained. A total of some 110,000 clones appear in this sample, more than 80% of them only once. The biggest ten clones account for 2.5% to 3.5% of the sample. Sequencing was carried out using peripheral blood. The receptors derive from a woman older than 75 with COVID-19, enrolled during active disease.

The chain combines TRBV5-6 with TRBJ2-7, with 7 bases that match TRBD1. The CDR3 extends over 15 amino acids. The V gene's germline CDR1 is SGHDT and CDR2 YYEEEE. Germline trimming cut 2 bases from V and 2 bases from J; bases unmatched to any gene: 7. For the CDR3, the DNA is TGTGCCAGCAGCTTCGGTACAGGGGAAACCTACGAGCAGTACTTC. Protein product: CASSFGTGETYEQYF.

J is TRBJ1-4 and V is TRBV6-6; weak D call: TRBD1 (6 bases). The V end lost 6 bases, the J end lost 8 bases, and 19 bases lay between the germline ends. This CDR3 is 15 amino acids long. In germline, CDR1 is MNHNY, CDR2 SVGAGI (reference sequence). The CDR3 DNA follows: TGTGCCAGCAGAAACGGGAGGGGGGCAGAAGAAAAACTGTTTTTT. This sequence encodes CASRNGRGAEEKLFF.

The chain joins TRBV6-2 or TRBV6-3 to TRBJ2-5; tentative D call: TRBD1 (6 bases). Trimming pared 6 bases from V and 8 bases from J, leaving 22 bases between. CDR1 is MNHEY, CDR2 SVGEGT, per germline. The CDR3 sequence is 15 residues long. CDR3 amino acids: CASSSITTQGGTQYF. In DNA form, the CDR3 reads TGTGCCAGCAGCTCTATCACCACCCAAGGGGGAACCCAGTACTTC.

The V call is TRBV18, the J call TRBJ2-2; D possibly corresponds to TRBD2 (6 bases). The CDR3 is made up of 13 amino acids. Germline CDR1 and CDR2: KGHSH and LQKENI. V was cut by 5 bases and J by 4 bases, with 8 bases left in between. CDR3 in amino acids: CASSGDFTGELFF. The DNA for the CDR3 is TGTGCCAGCTCAGGGGACTTCACCGGGGAGCTGTTTTTT.

The chain combines TRBV9 with TRBJ2-5, with TRBD2 matching 8 bases. CDR1 SGDLS and CDR2 YYNGEE come from the germline V gene. V dropped 3 bases and J dropped 4; count of bases not matched to a gene: 8. The CDR3 spans 15 residues. The CDR3 region is CASSALSGGRETQYF. In DNA, the CDR3 is TGTGCCAGCAGCGCCCTTTCGGGAGGGAGAGAGACCCAGTACTTC.

This sequence joins TRBV7-9 and TRBJ2-1; D remains ambiguous. With 3 bases removed from V and 0 bases from J, the gap between germline ends came to 9 bases. This CDR3 has 15 amino acids. Germline CDR1 and CDR2: SEHNR and FQNEAQ (reference sequence). The CDR3 region has the DNA TGTGCCAGCAGCTTCGGGTCGAGCTCCTACAATGAGCAGTTCTTC. Translation: CASSFGSSSYNEQFF.

The chain joins TRBV7-9 to TRBJ1-1; D is possibly TRBD1 (5 bases). Germline CDR1 is SEHNR and CDR2 is FQNEAQ (reference sequence). Trimming stripped 4 bases from V and 4 bases from J, with 10 bases between. The CDR3 covers 13 residues. The CDR3 DNA sequence: TGTGCCAGCAGCTATTCCGGGGGCACTGAAGCTTTCTTT. Its protein is CASSYSGGTEAFF.

The chain links TRBV9 to TRBJ2-2, with unresolved D. The length of the CDR3 is 12 residues. Germline V CDR1 and CDR2: SGDLS, YYNGEE. V gave up 0 bases and J gave up 6 bases, with 3 bases separating them. The CDR3 sequence: CASSVVSGELFF. The CDR3 DNA follows: TGTGCCAGCAGCGTAGTATCCGGGGAGCTGTTTTTT.

V is TRBV7-2 and J is TRBJ2-5, with D maybe TRBD2 (6 bases). V was trimmed by 5 bases and J by 2 bases, leaving 15 bases between them. This CDR3 has 15 amino acids. CDR1 is SGHTA and CDR2 is FQGNSA in the germline V gene. The DNA for the CDR3 is TGTGCCAGCAGCGTGACACCGGGAGCACAAGAGACCCAGTACTTC. It specifies CASSVTPGAQETQYF.

The rearrangement uses TRBV23-1 and TRBJ2-7; D might be TRBD2 (5 bases). TRBV23-1 is identified as an open reading frame with a role that is uncertain. V was pared by 1 base and J by 0 bases, with 16 bases between. This CDR3 is built from 17 residues. The CDR3: CASSQFEMRANSYEQYF. The CDR3 region has the DNA TGCGCCAGCAGTCAATTCGAGATGCGGGCCAACTCCTACGAGCAGTACTTC.

In its sample, this clone was seen a few times. The chain couples TRBV20-1 to TRBJ2-7; 16 nucleotides align to TRBD2. This CDR3 is built from 18 residues. Germline assignment: CDR1 DFQATT and CDR2 SNEGSKA (reference sequence). Trimming at V came to 3 bases and at J to 4 bases, leaving 12 bases not matched to a gene. CDR3 in DNA: TGCAGTGCTAGTTCCGGGACTAGCGGGAGGGGGGGCGGATACGAGCAGTACTTC. Translating it yields CSASSGTSGRGGGYEQYF.

The chain uses TRBV25-1 and TRBJ1-1, with TRBD1 matching 7 bases. The length of the CDR3 is 12 residues. The germline V gene has CDR1 MGHDK and CDR2 SYGVNS. V gave up 6 bases and J gave up 7 bases; unmatched junction bases: 5. The CDR3 DNA reads as TGTGCCAGCAGAGGACAGGCCTTTGAAGCTTTCTTT. Encoded protein: CASRGQAFEAFF.

This chain links TRBV7-9 with TRBJ2-5; 11 nucleotides agree with TRBD1. This CDR3 region has 16 residues. The V and J ends lost 5 bases and 5 bases, in that order; junction bases with no gene match: 10. The germline CDR1 and CDR2 sequences are SEHNR and FQNEAQ (reference sequence). The CDR3, as DNA: TGTGCCAGCAGCCGCGGGGACAGGGGGTCTGGGGAGACCCAGTACTTC. It is translated as CASSRGDRGSGETQYF.

CDR3 sequence: CASRVGGLGVTGELFF. The CDR3 DNA reads as TGTGCCAGCAGGGTAGGCGGACTAGGAGTCACCGGGGAGCTGTTTTTT. The genes are TRBV11-2 and TRBJ2-2, with 7 bases lining up with TRBD2. The CDR3 totals 16 residues. V trimming: 6 bases; J trimming: 4 bases; junction bases outside the gene matches: 11. CDR1 and CDR2 from the germline V gene are SGHAT and FQNNGV.

This chain joins TRBV5-4 and TRBJ2-7; weak D call: TRBD1 (6 bases). CDR1 and CDR2 (germline): SGHNT, YYREEE (reference sequence). Trimming pared 0 bases from V and 2 bases from J, leaving 6 bases between. The CDR3 has 13 amino acids. CDR3: CASSLEGAYEQYF. As DNA, the CDR3 is TGTGCCAGCAGCTTGGAGGGGGCCTACGAGCAGTACTTC.

This chain links TRBV28 with TRBJ2-3; no firm D call. With 6 bases removed from V and 4 bases from J, the gap between germline ends came to 11 bases. The germline gives CDR1 MDHEN, CDR2 SYDVKM. The length of the CDR3 is 13 residues. CDR3 bases: TGTGCCAGCAGCCCCGGTCCGGCAGATACGCAGTATTTT. The encoded protein is CASSPGPADTQYF. Using reference TRBV28 and TRBJ2-3 for the parts outside the CDR3, the full variable domain is DVKVTQSSRYLVKRTGEKVFLECVQDMDHENMFWYRQDPGLGLRLIYFSYDVKMKEKGDIPEGYSVSREKKERFSLILESASTNQTSMYLCASSPGPADTQYFGPGTRLTVL.

The chain joins TRBV2 to TRBJ2-6; 7 bases line up with TRBD1. Germline trimming cut 6 bases from V and 3 bases from J; bases unmatched to any gene: 5. This CDR3 comprises 15 residues. The V gene's germline CDR1 is SNHLY and CDR2 FYNNEI. CDR3: CASSVTGVGANVLTF. The CDR3 DNA sequence: TGTGCCAGCAGCGTTACAGGGGTTGGGGCCAACGTCCTGACTTTC.

The V gene is TRBV11-2, the J gene TRBJ2-7; D may be TRBD2 (6 bases). The CDR3 runs 18 residues. The germline V and J ends were trimmed by 4 bases and 1 base, with 23 bases remaining between them. CDR1 and CDR2 (germline): SGHAT, FQNNGV. This CDR3 is CASSSTSAGSTISYEQYF. The DNA for the CDR3 is TGTGCCAGCAGCTCAACCTCCGCGGGGTCCACCATTTCCTACGAGCAGTACTTC.

Points on this clone: Mismatch with germline at one junction end may stem from a read error. The rearrangement uses TRBV28 and TRBJ2-1; perhaps TRBD2 as D (6 bases). Germline loops: CDR1 MDHEN, CDR2 SYDVKM. There are 13 residues in the CDR3. CDR3 protein: CASSLRGGIPILF. DNA of the CDR3: TGTGCCAGCAGTTTAAGGGGCGGGATACCTATACTCTTC.

V usage is TRBV24-1 and J usage is TRBJ2-3; D not resolved. This CDR3 has 17 residues. V gave up 0 bases and J gave up 2 bases, with 14 bases separating them. In germline, CDR1 is KGHDR, CDR2 SFDVKD. CDR3 sequence: CATSDLGSATHTDTQYF. The CDR3 region has the DNA TGTGCCACCAGTGATTTGGGCAGCGCAACCCACACAGATACGCAGTATTTT.

The J gene is TRBJ1-3, the V gene TRBV27; tentative D call: TRBD1 (6 bases). CDR1 is MNHEY and CDR2 is SMNVEV in the germline V gene (reference sequence). The CDR3 length is 13 residues. V dropped 6 bases and J dropped 14 bases, with 20 bases sitting between them. In DNA form, the CDR3 reads TGTGCCAGCAGCCCAAACCCGGGGTCAGGGGTATATTTT. Translation gives CASSPNPGSGVYF.